This TCR beta chain is from a study of blood T cells in healthy people across ages. With regard to this clonotype: Its antigen is still unknown.

A second PCR, run for roughly 6 to 11 cycles, used a sample-barcoded 5' primer plus a J-beta primer mix. Each cDNA molecule was tagged by a template-switch adaptor that had 12 random nucleotides. TCRdb re-derived calls from the 5' RACE reads in MiXCR, one entry per CDR3 protein. The repertoire holds about 1.7 million distinct CDR3 sequences, with 28% as singletons. This CDR3 region has 13 residues. V was cut by 6 bases and J by 5 bases, with 16 bases left in between. CDR1 SQVTM and CDR2 ANQGSEA come from the germline V gene. Study observations and caveats: Strong correlation was found linking TCR beta diversity to naive T cell percentage.

This clonotype was sampled from a woman in her twenties or thirties in good health. Sequencing was carried out using blood. The gene calls are TRBV29-1 and TRBJ1-2; D may be TRBD1 (5 bases). CDR3 DNA sequence: TGCAGCGTGACCTCGACAGAGGGATATGGCTACACCTTC. Translating gives CSVTSTEGYGYTF.